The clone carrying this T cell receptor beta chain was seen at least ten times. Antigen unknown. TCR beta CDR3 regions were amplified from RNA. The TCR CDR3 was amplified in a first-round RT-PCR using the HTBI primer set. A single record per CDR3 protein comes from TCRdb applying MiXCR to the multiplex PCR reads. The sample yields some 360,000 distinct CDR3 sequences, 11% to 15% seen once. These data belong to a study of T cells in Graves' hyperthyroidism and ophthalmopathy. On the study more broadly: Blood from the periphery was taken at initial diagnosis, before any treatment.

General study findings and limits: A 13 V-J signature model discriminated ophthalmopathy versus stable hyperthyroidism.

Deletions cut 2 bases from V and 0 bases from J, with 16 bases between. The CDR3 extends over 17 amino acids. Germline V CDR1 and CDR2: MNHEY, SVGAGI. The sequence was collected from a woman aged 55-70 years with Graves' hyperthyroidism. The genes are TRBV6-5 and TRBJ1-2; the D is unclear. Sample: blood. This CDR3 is CASSYHYVSTPNYGYTF. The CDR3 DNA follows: TGTGCCAGCAGTTACCATTACGTTTCTACCCCTAACTATGGCTACACCTTC.